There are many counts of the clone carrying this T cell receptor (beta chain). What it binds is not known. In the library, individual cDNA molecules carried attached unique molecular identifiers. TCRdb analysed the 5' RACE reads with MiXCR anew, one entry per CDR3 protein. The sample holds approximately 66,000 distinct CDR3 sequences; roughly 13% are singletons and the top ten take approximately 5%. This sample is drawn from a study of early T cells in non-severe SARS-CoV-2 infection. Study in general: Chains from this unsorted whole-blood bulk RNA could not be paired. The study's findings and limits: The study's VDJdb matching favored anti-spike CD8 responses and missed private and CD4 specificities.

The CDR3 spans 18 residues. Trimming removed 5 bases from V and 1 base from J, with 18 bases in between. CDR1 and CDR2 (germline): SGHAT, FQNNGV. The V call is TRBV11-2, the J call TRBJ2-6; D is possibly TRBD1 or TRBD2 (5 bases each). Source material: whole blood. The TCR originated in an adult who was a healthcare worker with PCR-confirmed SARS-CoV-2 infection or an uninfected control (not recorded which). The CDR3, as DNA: TGTGCCAGCAGCCAGGGACCTTCCGCGGGTTCTGGGGCCAACGTCCTGACTTTC. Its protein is CASSQGPSAGSGANVLTF. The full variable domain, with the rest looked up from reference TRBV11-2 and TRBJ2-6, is EAGVAQSPRYKIIEKRQSVAFWCNPISGHATLYWYQQILGQGPKLLIQFQNNGVVDDSQLPKDRFSAERLKGVDSTLKIQPAKLEDSAVYLCASSQGPSAGSGANVLTFGAGSRLTVL.